The 20 T cell receptor beta chains in this list originate from one sample, sequenced in a study of T cells in women clearing cervical HPV infection. Sequenced by immunoSEQ multiplex PCR; TCRdb stores in-frame clones only, minus some. Its table lists fewer than 30,000 clones. Specimen: blood buffy coat. The receptors stem from a woman between 18 and 75 years old with a cervical HPV16 infection that either progressed to CIN3+ or cleared (not recorded which).

A remark on this clone: The CDR3 end lies 3 residues beyond the end of the read and is filled in from the germline J gene. This sequence joins TRBV7-2 and TRBJ2-1; no definite D call. The V and J ends lost 2 bases and 7 bases respectively, with 12 bases between them. Looked up from germline, CDR1 is SGHTA and CDR2 is FQGNSA. There are 14 residues in the CDR3. This chain's CDR3 is CASSLLGPRNEQFF. CDR3 DNA (partial): TGTGCCAGCAGCTTACTTGGGCCCCGGAATGAG. The full variable domain, completed using reference TRBV7-2 and TRBJ2-1, is GAGVSQSPSNKVTEKGKDVELRCDPISGHTALYWYRQSLGQGLEFLIYFQGNSAPDKSGLPSDRFSAERTGGSVSTLTIQRTQQEDSAVYLCASSLLGPRNEQFFGPGTRLTVL.

A remark on this clone: The CDR3 end is not reached by the read, which stops 3 residues before it; the germline J gene fills it in. The chain uses TRBV7-7 and TRBJ2-7; D perhaps matches TRBD2 (6 bases). There are 15 residues in the CDR3. Trimming took 0 bases from V and 2 from J, leaving 11 bases between them. Germline V CDR1 and CDR2: SSHAT, FNYEAQ (reference sequence). The CDR3 DNA, read in part, is TGTGCCAGCAGCTTAGCGCGGGGCGGCACCTACGAG. Translating it yields CASSLARGGTYE. The complete CDR3 reads CASSLARGGTYEQYF.

Concerning this clone itself: From the germline J gene comes the end of the CDR3, since the read stops 3 residues before it. The chain couples TRBV7-2 to TRBJ2-7, with D perhaps matching TRBD1 (5 bases). The germline CDR1 and CDR2 sequences are SGHTA and FQGNSA. V dropped 6 bases and J dropped 3 bases, with 15 bases sitting between them. The CDR3 covers 14 residues. The CDR3 DNA, read in part, is TGTGCCAGCAGAAAGACAGACCAACACTACGAG. This gives the protein CASRKTDQHYE. The CDR3 in full is CASRKTDQHYEQYF.

With regard to this clone: The read terminates 3 residues ahead of where the CDR3 ends, so the germline J gene completes it. The J gene is TRBJ2-4, the V gene TRBV7-9; possibly TRBD1 for D (6 bases). Germline CDR1 and CDR2: SEHNR and FQNEAQ (reference sequence). The CDR3 runs 14 residues. The CDR3 bases that were read are TGTGCCAGCACGCCCGGACAGCTAAGCTATGGT. Its translation is CASTPGQLSYG. The full CDR3 protein reads CASTPGQLSYGQYF.

CDR3 DNA (partial): TGTGCCAGCACCAACAGGGGACCCTCCTACAATGAG. Translated, it gives CASTNRGPSYNE. Given in full, the CDR3 is CASTNRGPSYNEQFF. The chain carries TRBV7-2 and TRBJ2-1; 7 nucleotides match TRBD1. The read falls 3 residues short of the CDR3 end, and the missing part is taken from the germline J gene. Germline V gives CDR1 SGHTA, CDR2 FQGNSA. The CDR3 runs to 15 residues. Losses at the gene ends were 7 bases for V and 0 bases for J; bases not matched to a gene: 6. The entire variable domain, with the rest obtained from reference TRBV7-2 and TRBJ2-1, is as follows: GAGVSQSPSNKVTEKGKDVELRCDPISGHTALYWYRQSLGQGLEFLIYFQGNSAPDKSGLPSDRFSAERTGGSVSTLTIQRTQQEDSAVYLCASTNRGPSYNEQFFGPGTRLTVL.

In regard to this clone: The missing CDR3 end, 3 residues past where the read stops, is filled in from the germline J gene. The chain recombines TRBV7-8 with TRBJ1-5; the match to TRBD1 covers 7 bases. The ends lost 4 bases at V and 5 bases at J; junction bases unmatched: 2. The length of the CDR3 is 13 residues. Per germline, CDR1 SGHVS and CDR2 FQNEAQ. CDR3: CASSSRGYQPQHF. Incomplete CDR3 DNA: TGTGCCAGCAGCTCCAGGGGGTATCAGCCC. The full variable domain, in which reference TRBV7-8 and TRBJ1-5 provide the parts outside the CDR3, is GAGVSQSPRYKVAKRGQDVALRCDPISGHVSLFWYQQALGQGPEFLTYFQNEAQLDKSGLPSDRFFAERPEGSVSTLKIQRTQQEDSAVYLCASSSRGYQPQHFGDGTRLSIL.

For this clone: The CDR3 end lies 3 residues beyond the end of the read and is filled in from the germline J gene. The gene calls are TRBV11-3 and TRBJ2-7, with TRBD2 matching 7 bases. Germline CDR1 and CDR2: SGHNT and YENEEA. The J segment lost 3 bases and the V segment lost 4 bases, leaving 6 bases of the junction unmatched. CDR3 length: 14 residues. Incomplete CDR3 DNA: TGTGCCAGCAGCTCGGCGGGAGCCCACTACGAG. It codes for CASSSAGAHYE. The whole CDR3 protein is CASSSAGAHYEQYF. The whole variable domain, remainder taken from reference TRBV11-3 and TRBJ2-7, is EAGVVQSPRYKIIEKKQPVAFWCNPISGHNTLYWYLQNLGQGPELLIRYENEEAVDDSQLPKDRFSAERLKGVDSTLKIQPAELGDSAVYLCASSSAGAHYEQYFGPGTRLTVT.

Of note for this clone: The read stops 3 residues short of the end of the CDR3; the missing end is completed from the germline J gene. This chain links TRBV7-2 with TRBJ1-2, with 8 bases that match TRBD1. Looked up from germline, CDR1 is SGHTA and CDR2 is FQGNSA. V was clipped by 1 base and J by 7 bases; unmatched bases: 2. The CDR3 runs to 13 residues. The CDR3 spells CASSLVDRVGYTF. The CDR3 DNA, read in part, is TGTGCCAGCAGCTTAGTGGACAGGGTTGGC.

Note on this clone: The DNA ends 3 residues before the CDR3 does, and the rest of the CDR3 is filled in from the germline J gene. The chain recombines TRBV7-7 with TRBJ2-1; D call uncertain. Looked up from germline, CDR1 is SSHAT and CDR2 is FNYEAQ (reference sequence). The CDR3 spans 14 residues. V was clipped by 1 base and J by 6 bases, with 10 bases between them. Partial CDR3 DNA: TGTGCCAGCAGCTTAGACGGTTTTGGCAATGAG. Residues: CASSLDGFGNE. The complete CDR3 sequence is CASSLDGFGNEQFF.

Details on this clone: The CDR3 end falls 3 residues outside the read, so it is completed with the germline J gene. J is TRBJ1-4 and V is TRBV7-6; weak D call: TRBD1 (6 bases). The length of the CDR3 is 16 residues. Trimming removed 1 base at V and 1 base at J, with 10 bases between. Per the germline V gene, CDR1 is SGHVS and CDR2 is FNYEAQ. CDR3 loop: CASSLVGRGTNEKLFF. The CDR3 bases that were read are TGTGCCAGCAGCTTAGTGGGCAGGGGAACTAATGAAAAA.

As regards this clone: The sequence runs out 3 residues before the end of the CDR3; the remainder is reconstructed from the germline J gene. The chain employs TRBV18 and TRBJ2-2; no clear D gene. Per the germline V gene, CDR1 is KGHSH and CDR2 is LQKENI. The CDR3 consists of 12 residues. CDR3 amino acids: CASSSRLEKLFF. CDR3 DNA (partial): TGTGCCAGCTCATCCAGGTTGGAAAAG.

Comments on this clone: The CDR3 end falls 3 residues outside the read, so it is completed with the germline J gene. J is TRBJ2-3 and V is TRBV18, with TRBD2 identical over 8 bases. CDR1 and CDR2 (germline): KGHSH, LQKENI. This CDR3 is built from 15 residues. The CDR3 protein is CASSPPTAGEETQYF. The part of the CDR3 DNA that was read is TGTGCCAGCTCACCACCGACAGCGGGAGAAGAGACG.

About this clone: The read ends 3 residues shy of where the CDR3 ends; the end is completed using the germline J gene. The V call is TRBV20-1, the J call TRBJ2-7; TRBD2 agrees at 10 bases. The CDR3 is made up of 13 amino acids. Trimming took 3 bases from V and 3 from J; bases not matched to a gene: 2. Germline CDR1 DFQATT, CDR2 SNEGSKA (reference sequence). The CDR3 here is CSASGTSDYEQYF. The CDR3 DNA, read in part, is TGCAGTGCTAGTGGGACTAGCGACTACGAG.

A remark on this clone: The CDR3 end lies 3 residues beyond the end of the read and is filled in from the germline J gene. The V gene is TRBV20-1, the J gene TRBJ2-3; D remains ambiguous. This CDR3 is built from 12 residues. Per the germline V gene, CDR1 is DFQATT and CDR2 is SNEGSKA (reference sequence). Trimming removed 5 bases from V and 3 bases from J, with 9 bases in between. Here the CDR3 reads CSAPILTDTQYF. The CDR3 bases that were read are TGCAGTGCTCCGATACTAACAGATACG.

About this clone itself: The read falls 3 residues short of the CDR3 end, and the missing part is taken from the germline J gene. The chain employs TRBV7-3 and TRBJ1-2; D gene ambiguous. The CDR3 has 12 residues. The germline gives CDR1 SGHTA, CDR2 FQGTGA. The chain's CDR3 is CASSLVPGDYTF. The CDR3 DNA, read in part, is TGTGCCAGCAGCTTAGTCCCCGGGGAC.

As regards this clone: With the read ending 3 residues before the CDR3 end, the germline J gene is used to fill in that end. The chain combines TRBV10-3 with TRBJ1-1; a possible D gene is TRBD1 (6 bases). The CDR3 has 13 residues. Germline V lookup: CDR1 ENHRY, CDR2 SYGVKD. Between the trimmed V and J ends, which lost 10 bases and 1 base, there was a span of 13 bases. CDR3: CATESRGNTEAFF. The covered CDR3 bases are TGTGCCACGGAATCCAGGGGGAACACTGAA.

In the case of this clone: Sequencing ends 3 residues short of the CDR3 end; the germline J gene provides the rest. The V gene is TRBV5-4, the J gene TRBJ2-1, with TRBD2 identical over 7 bases. Trimming removed 6 bases from V and 5 bases from J; junction bases left unmatched: 8. The CDR3 length is 14 residues. Germline CDR1 is SGHNT and CDR2 is YYREEE (reference sequence). Partial CDR3 DNA: TGTGCCAGCATGAACAAGCGGGAAAACAATGAG. Its protein product is CASMNKRENNE. The entire CDR3 is CASMNKRENNEQFF.

CDR3 amino acids: CASSARGDGYGYTF. CDR3 DNA (partial): TGTGCCAGCAGTGCCAGGGGGGATGGCTATGGC. The chain carries TRBV2 and TRBJ1-2; 7 positions match TRBD1. The read comes to an end 3 residues before the CDR3 does, leaving the germline J gene to fill in the end. J lost 4 bases, V lost 4 bases, and 6 bases had no gene match. This CDR3 spans 14 amino acids. Per the germline V gene, CDR1 is SNHLY and CDR2 is FYNNEI.

In regard to this clone: The read ends 3 residues before the CDR3 terminus; that terminus is restored from the germline J gene. The chain uses TRBV19 and TRBJ2-1, with D possibly TRBD2 on 6 matching bases. The V end was cut by 6 bases, the J end by 7 bases, with 16 bases between. Germline CDR1 is LNHDA and CDR2 is SQIVND (reference sequence). The CDR3 totals 14 residues. The CDR3 loop reads CASSGRGAFNEQFF. Partial CDR3 DNA: TGTGCCAGTAGCGGGCGGGGCGCGTTTAATGAG.

Concerning this clone: The read comes to an end 3 residues before the CDR3 does, leaving the germline J gene to fill in the end. Other DNA variants within this sample encode the same CDR3. V usage is TRBV19 and J usage is TRBJ1-3; 9 positions match TRBD1. This CDR3 comprises 15 residues. The germline V gene encodes CDR1 LNHDA and CDR2 SQIVND (reference sequence). J lost 4 bases, V lost 10 bases, and 11 bases had no gene match. The CDR3 region is CATDKQGAYGNTIYF. The covered CDR3 bases are TGTGCCACCGATAAACAGGGGGCATACGGAAACACC.